This TCR beta chain derives from a study of CD8 T cells in Susac syndrome. Study background: Patients with Susac syndrome were therapy-naive, on corticosteroids, or on intravenous immunoglobulin alone at the time that blood was drawn.

Reverse transcription of about 0.5 to 1 ug RNA used random hexamers. It was immunoSEQ multiplex PCR that amplified TCR beta CDR3 across 54 Vbeta and 13 Jbeta. TCRdb passed the immunoSEQ multiplex PCR reads through MiXCR, listing each CDR3 protein once. The table records about 180,000 distinct CDR3 sequences, 90% to 95% of them present only once. The V and J ends lost 6 bases and 10 bases respectively, with 13 bases between them. Germline assignment: CDR1 MNHNY and CDR2 SVGAGI (reference sequence). CDR3 size: 12 residues. What was sequenced was CD4+ T cells from PBMCs. The V gene is TRBV6-6, the J gene TRBJ2-1; possible D gene TRBD1, 6 bases. This clonotype was sampled from a human donor with Susac syndrome. CDR3 protein: CASRFTGLEQFF. The CDR3 region has the DNA TGTGCCAGCAGATTTACAGGGTTAGAGCAGTTCTTC.